This passage covers 13 T cell receptor beta chains from one sample sequenced in a study of blood T cell repertoires in COVID-19. This table comes from immunoSEQ multiplex PCR, and its TCRdb copy is limited to in-frame clones, with some not included. The table shows about 250,000 clones, with around 89% occurring only once. Sample: peripheral blood. All receptors come from a young man with acute or convalescent COVID-19.

The chain combines TRBV5-1 with TRBJ1-4; D is uncertain. Germline CDR1 is SGHRS and CDR2 is YFSETQ. This CDR3 contains 14 residues. Trimming shortened V by 4 bases and J by 6 bases, and 13 bases separated the two germline ends. DNA of the CDR3: TGCGCCAGCAGCCCCGGAAGGAGCGATGAAAAACTGTTTTTT. Its protein is CASSPGRSDEKLFF.

V gene TRBV19 combines with J gene TRBJ2-2; D perhaps matches TRBD2 (6 bases). Germline V gene lookup returns CDR1 LNHDA and CDR2 SQIVND (reference sequence). The CDR3 consists of 13 residues. Trimming cost V 10 bases and J 6 bases, with 15 bases left between them. As DNA, the CDR3 is TGTGCCACCCATGGGGGGTACGCCGGGGAGCTGTTTTTT. Translation: CATHGGYAGELFF.

The genes are TRBV28 and TRBJ2-1, with D perhaps matching TRBD2 (5 bases). This CDR3 spans 15 amino acids. V shed 8 bases and J shed 5 bases, with 19 bases lying between them. Germline V gene sequence: CDR1 MDHEN, CDR2 SYDVKM. In DNA, the CDR3 is TGTGCCAGCCCTCCTGTCGGGGTTCCGGACAATGAGCAGTTCTTC. Translating it yields CASPPVGVPDNEQFF.

This chain connects TRBV3-1 (or the pseudogene TRBV3-2) to TRBJ1-5; no firm D call. In germline, CDR1 is LGHDT, CDR2 YNNKEL (reference sequence). CDR3 length equals 12 residues. With 0 bases removed from V and 7 bases from J, the gap between germline ends came to 4 bases. The CDR3 DNA reads TGTGCCAGCAGCCAAGATGGCCAGCCCCAGCATTTT. Its protein product is CASSQDGQPQHF.

J is TRBJ2-1 and V is TRBV4-1; tentatively, D is TRBD1 (6 bases). Germline CDR1 is MGHRA and CDR2 is YSYEKL. The CDR3 sequence is 16 residues long. Between the trimmed V and J ends, which lost 2 bases and 9 bases, there was a span of 20 bases. The CDR3 DNA is TGCGCCAGCAGCCAACCGACCGCAGGGGAGCGAGGTGAGCAGTTCTTC. It specifies CASSQPTAGERGEQFF.

The rearrangement joins TRBV9 to TRBJ2-3, with 7 bases fitting TRBD1. Trimming at V came to 0 bases and at J to 2 bases, leaving 6 bases not matched to a gene. Per germline, CDR1 SGDLS and CDR2 YYNGEE. The CDR3 is 16 amino acids. CDR3 loop: CASSVDRGMYTDTQYF. CDR3 bases: TGTGCCAGCAGCGTAGACAGGGGAATGTACACAGATACGCAGTATTTT.

This chain connects TRBV7-9 to TRBJ1-2; D gene uncertain. The CDR3 has 13 residues. The germline V gene has CDR1 SEHNR and CDR2 FQNEAQ (reference sequence). With 2 bases removed from V and 2 bases from J, the gap between germline ends came to 6 bases. The CDR3 sequence: CASSLSQNYGYTF. CDR3 in DNA: TGTGCCAGCAGCTTAAGTCAGAACTATGGCTACACCTTC.

The chain combines TRBV14 with TRBJ1-1; no definite D call. Germline CDR1 and CDR2: SGHDN and FVKESK. This CDR3 region has 16 residues. Deletions cut 2 bases from V and 1 base from J, with 14 bases between. The CDR3 DNA is TGTGCCAGCAGCCAATCAATTTCGTCAGAGAACACTGAAGCTTTCTTT. It specifies CASSQSISSENTEAFF. Supplemented by reference TRBV14 and TRBJ1-1, the full variable domain reads EAGVTQFPSHSVIEKGQTVTLRCDPISGHDNLYWYRRVMGKEIKFLLHFVKESKQDESGMPNNRFLAERTGGTYSTLKVQPAELEDSGVYFCASSQSISSENTEAFFGQGTRLTVV.

CDR3 residues: CASSLWGRVNTEAFF. CDR3 coding DNA: TGTGCCAGCAGTTTGTGGGGCCGGGTGAACACTGAAGCTTTCTTT. The chain recombines TRBV28 with TRBJ1-1, with D possibly being TRBD1 (5 bases). The germline V and J ends were trimmed by 3 bases and 0 bases, with 11 bases remaining between them. The length of the CDR3 is 15 residues. The germline gives CDR1 MDHEN, CDR2 SYDVKM.

This clone was detected only a few times. This chain joins TRBV12-3 or TRBV12-4 and TRBJ1-6; a possible D gene is TRBD1 (5 bases). The CDR3 is 13 residues long. Trimming removed 6 bases from V and 7 bases from J, with 10 bases in between. CDR3 in amino acids: CASSQTENSPLHF. CDR3 bases: TGTGCCAGCAGCCAGACAGAAAATTCACCCCTCCACTTT.

This chain uses TRBV4-1 with TRBJ2-7; D gene uncertain. The CDR3 runs 12 residues. The germline V gene encodes CDR1 MGHRA and CDR2 YSYEKL. The V end lost 0 bases, the J end lost 4 bases, and 4 bases lay between the germline ends. CDR3: CASSQDQYEQYF. In DNA form, the CDR3 reads TGCGCCAGCAGCCAAGATCAGTACGAGCAGTACTTC.

The chain has TRBV28 and TRBJ1-5; D unclear. Germline CDR1 reads MDHEN; CDR2 reads SYDVKM. There are 12 residues in the CDR3. V lost 7 bases and J lost 2, with 6 bases in between. CDR3 in DNA: TGTGCCAGCACCCCTGGCAATCAGCCCCAGCATTTT. Translated, it gives CASTPGNQPQHF.

The chain recombines TRBV2 with TRBJ2-7; D is possibly TRBD2 (6 bases). The ends were cut back, 3 bases at V and 3 bases at J, with 15 bases in the middle. This CDR3 has 15 amino acids. Germline values: CDR1 SNHLY, CDR2 FYNNEI. CDR3 sequence (DNA): TGTGCCAGCAGTGATTGGGGGACTCTAAACTACGAGCAGTACTTC. This sequence encodes CASSDWGTLNYEQYF.